This TCR beta chain was documented in a study of cytomegalovirus exposure and HLA in healthy donors. The study's findings and limits: Presence/absence analyses supposed approximately even sequencing depth among donors. By HLA locus, TCR association rates varied in a later analysis, with DRB1 showing the most and HLA-C the fewest.

PCR involved 60 Vbeta and 13 Jbeta primers. Repertoires were generated with immunoSEQ multiplex PCR, while TCRdb's copy carries only in-frame clones and drops some. The sample contains 190,000 or so clones, around four fifths of which appear only once. Comment on this clone: Its antigen is not known.

Germline V gene sequence: CDR1 SQVTM, CDR2 ANQGSEA. V gave up 4 bases and J gave up 4 bases, with 14 bases separating them. CDR3 length equals 13 residues. This TCR came from a man aged 50-59 years in good health and CMV-seronegative. The sequenced material came from PBMCs. V gene TRBV29-1 combines with J gene TRBJ2-7; D is possibly TRBD2 (6 bases). CDR3 amino acids: CSVGSRDGYEQYF. The CDR3 DNA reads TGCAGCGTTGGGTCGCGGGATGGGTACGAGCAGTACTTC.